The text below deals with one T cell receptor (beta chain). This entry belongs to a study of patients and donors after allogeneic stem cell transplantation. From the RT-PCR reads, TCRdb called clonotypes with MiXCR, one entry per CDR3 protein. Seen here are about 160,000 distinct CDR3 sequences, approximately 40% observed once, and the top ten hold 50%. The receptor was derived from a human donor who was either an allogeneic HSCT recipient or a stem cell or donor lymphocyte infusion donor (not recorded which). It is not recorded whose cells these are; they may come from a transplant donor. Specimen: blood, either unsorted or a sorted T cell fraction (not recorded which).

CDR3 bases: TGTGCCAGCAGCCCCGAGGGCCCCCTCCACTTT. It specifies CASSPEGPLHF. The V call is TRBV11-2, the J call TRBJ1-6; D ambiguous. Germline loops: CDR1 SGHAT, CDR2 FQNNGV. Trimming pared 5 bases from V and 13 bases from J, leaving 9 bases between. The CDR3 is 11 amino acids.